The clone carrying this T cell receptor beta chain was detected once. Antigen unknown. With V trimmed by 5 bases and J by 0 bases, 7 bases remained unmatched. Germline CDR1 SGHTA, CDR2 FQGTGA. The CDR3 length is 18 residues. This sample stems from a study of T cell responses to AZD1222 COVID-19 vaccine. Study-level results: Across the whole spike, CD4 TCRs peaked at regions 160-218 and 743-854.

Produced via immunoSEQ multiplex PCR; TCRdb's table is partial and in-frame only. This sample yields 250,000 to 300,000 clones, of which almost 95% are seen a single time; roughly 0.6% belongs to the top ten. The chain uses TRBV7-3 and TRBJ2-1, with 13 nucleotides matching TRBD2. This TCR was recovered from an adult who received the AZD1222 COVID-19 vaccine. The sample here was peripheral blood, taken 28 days after the second AZD1222 dose. CDR3: CASSPGLAGISSYNEQFF. For the CDR3, the DNA is TGTGCCAGCAGCCCGGGACTAGCGGGGATTAGCTCCTACAATGAGCAGTTCTTC.